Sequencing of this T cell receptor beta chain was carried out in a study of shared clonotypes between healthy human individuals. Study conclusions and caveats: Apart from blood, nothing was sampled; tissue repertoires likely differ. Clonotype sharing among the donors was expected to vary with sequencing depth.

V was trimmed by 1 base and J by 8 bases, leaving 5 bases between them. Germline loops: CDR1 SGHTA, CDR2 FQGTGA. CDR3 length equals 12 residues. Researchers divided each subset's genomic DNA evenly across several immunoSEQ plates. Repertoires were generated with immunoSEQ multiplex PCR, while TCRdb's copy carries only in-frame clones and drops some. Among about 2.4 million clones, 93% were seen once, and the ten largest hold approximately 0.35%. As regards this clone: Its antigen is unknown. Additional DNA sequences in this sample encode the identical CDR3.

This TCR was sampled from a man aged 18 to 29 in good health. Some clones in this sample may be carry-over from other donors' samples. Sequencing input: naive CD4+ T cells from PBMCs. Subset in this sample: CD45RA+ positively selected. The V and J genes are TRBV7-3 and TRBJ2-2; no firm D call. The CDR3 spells CASSLRGGELFF. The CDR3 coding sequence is TGTGCCAGCAGCTTAAGGGGTGGGGAGCTGTTTTTT. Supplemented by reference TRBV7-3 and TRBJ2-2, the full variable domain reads GAGVSQTPSNKVTEKGKYVELRCDPISGHTALYWYRQSLGQGPEFLIYFQGTGAADDSGLPNDRFFAVRPEGSVSTLKIQRTERGDSAVYLCASSLRGGELFFGEGSRLTVL.